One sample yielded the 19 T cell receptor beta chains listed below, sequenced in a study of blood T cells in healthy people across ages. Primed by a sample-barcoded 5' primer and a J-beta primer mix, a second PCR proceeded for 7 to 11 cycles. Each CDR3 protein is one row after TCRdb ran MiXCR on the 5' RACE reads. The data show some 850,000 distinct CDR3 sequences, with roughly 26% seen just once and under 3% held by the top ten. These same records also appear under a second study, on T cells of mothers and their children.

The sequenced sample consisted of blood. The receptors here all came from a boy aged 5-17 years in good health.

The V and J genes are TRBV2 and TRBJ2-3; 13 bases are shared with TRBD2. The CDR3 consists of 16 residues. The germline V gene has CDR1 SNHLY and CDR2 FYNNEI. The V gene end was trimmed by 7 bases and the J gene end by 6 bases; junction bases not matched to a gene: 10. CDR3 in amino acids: CASNGLAGAHQDTQYF. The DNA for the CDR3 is TGTGCCAGCAACGGACTAGCGGGGGCCCATCAGGATACGCAGTATTTT.

The CDR3 region is CASSRSAGVSETQYF. The CDR3 nucleotides read TGCGCCAGCAGTCGCAGTGCAGGGGTCTCGGAGACCCAGTACTTC. The chain carries TRBV4-1 and TRBJ2-5, with D possibly TRBD1 on 6 matching bases. Germline lookup yields CDR1 MGHRA and CDR2 YSYEKL. This CDR3 has 15 residues. V was pared by 6 bases and J by 5 bases, with 19 bases between.

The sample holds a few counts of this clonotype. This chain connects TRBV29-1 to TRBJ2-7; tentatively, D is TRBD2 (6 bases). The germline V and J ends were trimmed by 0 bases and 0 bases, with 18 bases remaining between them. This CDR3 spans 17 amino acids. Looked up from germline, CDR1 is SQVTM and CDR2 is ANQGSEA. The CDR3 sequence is CSVEDLVRDSYSYEQYF. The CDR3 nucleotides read TGCAGCGTTGAAGATCTTGTCCGGGACTCCTACTCCTACGAGCAGTACTTC.

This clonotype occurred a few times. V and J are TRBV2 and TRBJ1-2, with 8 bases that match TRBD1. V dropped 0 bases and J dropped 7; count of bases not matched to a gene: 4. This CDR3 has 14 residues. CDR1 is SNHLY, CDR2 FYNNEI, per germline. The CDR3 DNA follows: TGTGCCAGCAGTGAAGCGCAGGGGGCGAGTGGCTACACCTTC. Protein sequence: CASSEAQGASGYTF.

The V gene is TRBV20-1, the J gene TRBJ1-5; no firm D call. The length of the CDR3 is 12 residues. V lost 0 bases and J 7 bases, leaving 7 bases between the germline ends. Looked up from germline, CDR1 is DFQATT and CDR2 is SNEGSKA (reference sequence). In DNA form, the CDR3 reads TGCAGTGCTAGAGAGCCCGGGCAGCCCCAGCATTTT. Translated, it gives CSAREPGQPQHF.

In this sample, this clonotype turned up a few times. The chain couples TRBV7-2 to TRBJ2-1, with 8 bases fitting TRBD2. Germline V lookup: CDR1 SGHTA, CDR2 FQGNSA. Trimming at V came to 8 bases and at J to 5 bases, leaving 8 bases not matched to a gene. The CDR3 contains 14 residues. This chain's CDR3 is CASGRELADNEQFF. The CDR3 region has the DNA TGTGCCAGCGGGCGGGAACTAGCGGACAATGAGCAGTTCTTC.

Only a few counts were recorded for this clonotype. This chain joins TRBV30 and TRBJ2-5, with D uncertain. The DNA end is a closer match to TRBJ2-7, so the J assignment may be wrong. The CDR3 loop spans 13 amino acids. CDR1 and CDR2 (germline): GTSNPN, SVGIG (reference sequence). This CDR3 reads CAWSDDGAYEQYF. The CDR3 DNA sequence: TGTGCCTGGAGTGACGACGGCGCCTACGAGCAGTACTTC.

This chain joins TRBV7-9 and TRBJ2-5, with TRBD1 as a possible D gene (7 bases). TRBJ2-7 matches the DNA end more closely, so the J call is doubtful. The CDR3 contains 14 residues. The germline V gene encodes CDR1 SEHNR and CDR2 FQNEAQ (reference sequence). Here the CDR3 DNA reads TGTGCCAGCAGCCTGCGGGACAGCGCCTACGAGCAGTACTTC. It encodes CASSLRDSAYEQYF.

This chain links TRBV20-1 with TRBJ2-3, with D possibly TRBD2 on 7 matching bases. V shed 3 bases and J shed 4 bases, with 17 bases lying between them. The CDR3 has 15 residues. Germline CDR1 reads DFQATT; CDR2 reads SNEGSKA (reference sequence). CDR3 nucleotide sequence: TGCAGTGCTAGTCTCACGGCGGGGGCGTCAGATACGCAGTATTTT. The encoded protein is CSASLTAGASDTQYF.

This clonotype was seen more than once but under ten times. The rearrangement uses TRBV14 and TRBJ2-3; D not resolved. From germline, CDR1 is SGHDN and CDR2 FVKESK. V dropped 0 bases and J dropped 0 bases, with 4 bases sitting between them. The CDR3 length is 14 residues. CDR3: CASSQDPSTDTQYF. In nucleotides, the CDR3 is TGTGCCAGCAGCCAAGATCCTAGCACAGATACGCAGTATTTT. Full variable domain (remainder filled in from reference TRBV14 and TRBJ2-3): EAGVTQFPSHSVIEKGQTVTLRCDPISGHDNLYWYRRVMGKEIKFLLHFVKESKQDESGMPNNRFLAERTGGTYSTLKVQPAELEDSGVYFCASSQDPSTDTQYFGPGTRLTVL.

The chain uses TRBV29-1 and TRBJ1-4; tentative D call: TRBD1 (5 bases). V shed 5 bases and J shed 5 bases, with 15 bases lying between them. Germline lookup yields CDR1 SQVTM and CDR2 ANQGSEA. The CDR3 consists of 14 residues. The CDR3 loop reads CSVRRDGQNEKLFF. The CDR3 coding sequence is TGCAGCGTTCGGCGGGACGGCCAGAATGAAAAACTGTTTTTT.

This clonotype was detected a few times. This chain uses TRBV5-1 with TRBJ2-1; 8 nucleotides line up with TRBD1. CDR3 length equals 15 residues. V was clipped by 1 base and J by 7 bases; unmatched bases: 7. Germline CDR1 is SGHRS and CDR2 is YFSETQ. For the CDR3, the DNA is TGCGCCAGCAGCTTGTGGGACAGGCCCCCGAATGAGCAGTTCTTC. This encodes CASSLWDRPPNEQFF.

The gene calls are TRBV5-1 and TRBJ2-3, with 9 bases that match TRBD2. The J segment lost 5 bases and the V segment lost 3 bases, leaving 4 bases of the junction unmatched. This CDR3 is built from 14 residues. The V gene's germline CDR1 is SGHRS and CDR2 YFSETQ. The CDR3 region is CASSSVAGEDTQYF. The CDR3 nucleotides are TGCGCCAGCAGCTCTGTAGCGGGGGAAGATACGCAGTATTTT.

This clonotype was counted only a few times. CDR3 in amino acids: CSARSWTSGTDTQYF. For the CDR3, the DNA is TGCAGTGCTAGATCCTGGACTAGCGGCACAGATACGCAGTATTTT. V is TRBV20-1 and J is TRBJ2-3; TRBD2 agrees at 9 bases. Germline assignment: CDR1 DFQATT and CDR2 SNEGSKA (reference sequence). This CDR3 contains 15 residues. V lost 2 bases, J lost 1 base, and 4 bases stayed unmatched.

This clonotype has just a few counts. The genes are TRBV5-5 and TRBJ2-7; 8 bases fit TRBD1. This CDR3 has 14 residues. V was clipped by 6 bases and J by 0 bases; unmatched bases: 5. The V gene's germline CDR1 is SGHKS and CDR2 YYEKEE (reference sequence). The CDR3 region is CASTPGTGSYEQYF. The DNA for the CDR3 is TGTGCCAGCACCCCAGGGACAGGCTCCTACGAGCAGTACTTC. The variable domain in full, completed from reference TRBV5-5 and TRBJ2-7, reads DAGVTQSPTHLIKTRGQQVTLRCSPISGHKSVSWYQQVLGQGPQFIFQYYEKEERGRGNFPDRFSARQFPNYSSELNVNALLLGDSALYLCASTPGTGSYEQYFGPGTRLTVT.

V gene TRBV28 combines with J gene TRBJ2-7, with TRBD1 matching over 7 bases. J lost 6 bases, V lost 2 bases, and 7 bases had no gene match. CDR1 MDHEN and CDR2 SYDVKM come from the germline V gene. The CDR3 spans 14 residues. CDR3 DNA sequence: TGTGCCAGCAGTTTAAGGCAGGGGGTCCGCGAGCAGTACTTC. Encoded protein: CASSLRQGVREQYF.

CDR3 region: CASSFAGLAGGADTQYF. The CDR3 DNA is TGTGCCAGCAGTTTCGCGGGGCTAGCGGGGGGAGCAGATACGCAGTATTTT. This sequence joins TRBV27 and TRBJ2-3, with 11 bases that match TRBD2. Germline-derived CDR1 and CDR2 are MNHEY and SMNVEV (reference sequence). This CDR3 region has 17 residues. The ends lost 3 bases at V and 4 bases at J; junction bases unmatched: 9.

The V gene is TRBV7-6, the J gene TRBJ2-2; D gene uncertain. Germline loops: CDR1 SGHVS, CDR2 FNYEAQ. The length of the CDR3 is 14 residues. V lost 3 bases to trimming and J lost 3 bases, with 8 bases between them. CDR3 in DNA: TGTGCCAGCAGCTTCGCCCTGGACACCGGGGAGCTGTTTTTT. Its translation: CASSFALDTGELFF.

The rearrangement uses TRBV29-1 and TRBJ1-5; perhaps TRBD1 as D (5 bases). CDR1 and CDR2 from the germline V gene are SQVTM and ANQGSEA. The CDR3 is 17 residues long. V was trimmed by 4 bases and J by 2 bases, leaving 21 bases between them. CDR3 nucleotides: TGCAGCGTTGTTGATACCGGGACTATGGGGGGCAATCAGCCCCAGCATTTT. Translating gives CSVVDTGTMGGNQPQHF.